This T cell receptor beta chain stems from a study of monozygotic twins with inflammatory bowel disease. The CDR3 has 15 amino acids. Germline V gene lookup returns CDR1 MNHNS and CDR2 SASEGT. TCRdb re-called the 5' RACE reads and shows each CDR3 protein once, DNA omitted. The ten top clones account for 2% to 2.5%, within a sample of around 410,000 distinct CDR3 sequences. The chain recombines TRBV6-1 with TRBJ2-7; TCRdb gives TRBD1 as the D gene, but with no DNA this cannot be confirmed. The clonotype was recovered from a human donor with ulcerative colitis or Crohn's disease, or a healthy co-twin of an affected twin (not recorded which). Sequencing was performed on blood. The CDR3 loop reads CASRSPGTPSYEQYF.